This is a list of T cell receptor beta chains from one sample in a study of T cells in Graves' hyperthyroidism and ophthalmopathy. From the multiplex PCR reads, TCRdb called clonotypes with MiXCR, one entry per CDR3 protein. The sample lists 500,000 or so distinct CDR3 sequences, approximately 17% occurring once. Material for sequencing was blood. The origin of the receptors is a young woman with Graves' ophthalmopathy. CDR3s include the opening cysteine and the closing phenylalanine or tryptophan. D genes are given only for firm matches. Clone sizes are given selectively: once, few, many, or a class where the clone is expanded.

TRBV7-9	-	TRBJ2-1	TRBD1	CASSRVGDRRYNEQFF	TGTGCCAGCAGCCGAGTTGGGGACAGGCGCTACAATGAGCAGTTCTTC
TRBV20-1	many	TRBJ1-6	-	CSARVQSLLSPLHF	TGCAGTGCTAGAGTTCAGTCTCTTCTTTCACCCCTCCACTTT
TRBV11-2	-	TRBJ2-3	-	CASSSRDKRDTQYF	TGTGCCAGCAGCTCGAGGGACAAACGGGATACGCAGTATTTT
TRBV20-1	many	TRBJ2-5	TRBD1	CSAGGQGQTQYF	TGCAGTGCTGGTGGACAGGGGCAGACCCAGTACTTC
TRBV2	few	TRBJ2-5	-	CASSPGRLETQYF	TGTGCCAGCAGTCCGGGACGGCTAGAGACCCAGTACTTC
TRBV12-3/TRBV12-4	many	TRBJ2-7	TRBD1	CASSGDRDWQYF	TGTGCCAGCAGCGGGGACAGGGATTGGCAGTACTTC
TRBV6-6	few	TRBJ2-2	-	CASSYTVTGELFF	TGTGCCAGCAGTTACACAGTCACCGGGGAGCTGTTTTTT
TRBV27	-	TRBJ2-7	TRBD1	CASTGTGGSYEQYF	TGTGCCAGTACCGGGACAGGGGGATCCTACGAGCAGTACTTC
TRBV11-3	-	TRBJ1-2	-	CASSWSRGDNYGYTF	TGTGCCAGCAGCTGGTCCCGGGGGGATAACTATGGCTACACCTTC
TRBV24-1	many	TRBJ2-1	-	CATSDVRGERDVEQFF	TGTGCCACCAGTGATGTCCGGGGCGAGCGCGACGTTGAGCAGTTCTTC
TRBV20-1	many	TRBJ1-5	-	CSARDLMEGTSNQPQHF	TGCAGTGCTAGAGATCTTATGGAGGGAACTAGCAATCAGCCCCAGCATTTT
TRBV2	many	TRBJ2-1	-	CASSVGQRNEQFF	TGTGCCAGCAGTGTCGGCCAGAGGAATGAGCAGTTCTTC
TRBV30	many	TRBJ2-3	TRBD2	CAWTSGSSTDTQYF	TGTGCCTGGACGAGCGGGAGTTCAACAGATACGCAGTATTTT
TRBV5-1	many	TRBJ2-7	TRBD1	CASTWGQGLNEQYF	TGCGCCAGCACCTGGGGACAGGGGTTGAACGAGCAGTACTTC
TRBV4-1	-	TRBJ1-6	-	CASSQGPDTGALHF	TGCGCCAGCAGCCAAGGGCCGGACACCGGGGCCCTCCACTTT
TRBV19	-	TRBJ2-2	-	CASSIVDANTGELFF	TGTGCCAGTAGTATAGTCGACGCGAACACCGGGGAGCTGTTTTTT
TRBV11-2	many	TRBJ1-2	-	CASSLAGDSSNYGYTF	TGTGCCAGCAGCTTAGCAGGCGACAGCTCTAACTATGGCTACACCTTC
TRBV7-2	many	TRBJ1-2	-	CASSSTGLWGYTF	TGTGCCAGCAGCTCAACAGGGCTATGGGGCTACACCTTC
TRBV6-1	-	TRBJ2-1	-	CASSRDWGLYNEQFF	TGTGCCAGCAGTCGGGACTGGGGCCTATACAATGAGCAGTTCTTC
TRBV19	-	TRBJ2-2	TRBD1	CASSNGQATGELFF	TGTGCCAGTAGTAATGGACAGGCCACCGGGGAGCTGTTTTTT
TRBV19	-	TRBJ2-4	-	CASSVLSYSAKNIQYF	TGTGCCAGTAGCGTCCTAAGTTATTCGGCCAAAAACATTCAGTACTTC
TRBV18	many	TRBJ1-1	-	CASSSNSEGTEAFF	TGTGCCAGCTCATCGAACTCGGAGGGCACTGAAGCTTTCTTT
TRBV7-9	many	TRBJ1-6	-	CASSLGVPDNSPLHF	TGTGCCAGCAGCCTAGGGGTACCGGATAATTCACCCCTCCACTTT
TRBV28	many	TRBJ2-2	-	CASSFRDSNTGELFF	TGTGCCAGCAGTTTTCGAGACAGCAACACCGGGGAGCTGTTTTTT
TRBV28	many	TRBJ1-1	-	CASSLVHSWDTEAFF	TGTGCCAGCAGTTTGGTACACTCCTGGGACACTGAAGCTTTCTTT
TRBV11-3	-	TRBJ2-1	-	CASSEPTSSYNEQFF	TGTGCCAGCAGCGAACCGACTTCAAGTTACAATGAGCAGTTCTTC
TRBV6-1	many	TRBJ1-1	TRBD1	CASTRDRENTEAFF	TGTGCCAGTACTAGGGACAGGGAGAACACTGAAGCTTTCTTT
TRBV5-6	-	TRBJ2-1	TRBD2	CASSLEAGGSHNEQFF	TGTGCCAGCAGCTTGGAAGCGGGGGGATCCCACAATGAGCAGTTCTTC
TRBV11-2	-	TRBJ1-3	TRBD1	CASSLYRGQGNTIYF	TGTGCCAGCAGCTTATATAGGGGGCAAGGAAACACCATATATTTT
TRBV27	-	TRBJ1-2	TRBD1	CASSSGGEAGNGYTF	TGTGCCAGCAGTTCAGGGGGCGAAGCCGGAAATGGCTACACCTTC
TRBV5-1	-	TRBJ2-7	-	CASSQVWGEYEQYF	TGCGCCAGCAGCCAGGTCTGGGGGGAGTACGAGCAGTACTTC
TRBV7-9	-	TRBJ2-2	-	CASGLGGGTTGELFF	TGTGCCAGCGGTTTAGGTGGGGGAACCACCGGGGAGCTGTTTTTT
TRBV30	-	TRBJ2-1	TRBD2	CACTWGTSEYNEQFF	TGTGCCTGCACGTGGGGGACTAGCGAGTACAATGAGCAGTTCTTC
TRBV14	-	TRBJ2-5	-	CASSQPQFQETQYF	TGTGCCAGCAGCCAACCACAGTTCCAAGAGACCCAGTACTTC
TRBV2	many	TRBJ1-1	-	CASLGKGNTEAFF	TGTGCCAGCTTGGGAAAGGGGAACACTGAAGCTTTCTTT
TRBV7-2	few	TRBJ2-1	-	CASSFPGLTNEQFF	TGTGCCAGCAGCTTCCCAGGATTAACCAATGAGCAGTTCTTC
TRBV28	few	TRBJ2-7	-	CASALTITFEQYF	TGTGCCAGCGCCCTGACAATTACGTTCGAGCAGTACTTC
TRBV7-2	many	TRBJ2-3	-	CASSLAPFLGTDTQYF	TGTGCCAGCAGCTTAGCACCGTTTCTGGGCACAGATACGCAGTATTTT
TRBV9	many	TRBJ1-1	-	CASSPIGGTEAFF	TGTGCCAGCAGCCCGATAGGGGGGACTGAAGCTTTCTTT
TRBV6-1	-	TRBJ2-3	TRBD2	CASWKTVPGLAGKDTQYF	TGTGCCAGCTGGAAGACGGTACCGGGACTAGCGGGGAAAGATACGCAGTATTTT
TRBV20-1	many	TRBJ1-4	-	CSAIPSSPVGEKLFF	TGCAGTGCTATTCCCTCGTCCCCAGTGGGGGAAAAACTGTTTTTT
TRBV10-3	-	TRBJ1-1	-	CAISESGETEAFF	TGTGCCATCAGTGAGTCCGGGGAAACTGAAGCTTTCTTT
TRBV19	-	TRBJ2-3	TRBD2	CASSISGASTDTQYF	TGTGCCAGTAGTATTAGCGGGGCTAGCACAGATACGCAGTATTTT
TRBV27	-	TRBJ1-1	-	CASSLRDGGMNTEAFF	TGTGCCAGCAGCCTCCGGGACGGCGGGATGAACACTGAAGCTTTCTTT
TRBV9	-	TRBJ2-1	TRBD2	CASSPLGGGLAGSSSDNEQFF	TGTGCCAGCAGCCCCCTCGGGGGTGGACTAGCGGGGTCCAGCAGTGACAATGAGCAGTTCTTC
TRBV2	many	TRBJ2-1	-	CASTRARDNEQFF	TGTGCCAGCACCAGGGCAAGGGACAATGAGCAGTTCTTC
TRBV7-9	many	TRBJ1-1	-	CASSLTDISTEAFF	TGTGCCAGCAGCTTAACCGACATTTCCACTGAAGCTTTCTTT
TRBV29-1	few	TRBJ2-7	TRBD1	CSVAGTGGGYEQYF	TGCAGCGTTGCCGGGACAGGGGGTGGCTACGAGCAGTACTTC
TRBV7-8	few	TRBJ2-2	-	CASSLGSGSGTGELFF	TGTGCCAGCAGCTTAGGGTCCGGGTCGGGCACCGGGGAGCTGTTTTTT
TRBV7-2	few	TRBJ2-3	TRBD2	CASSPTGTSGRGPDTQYF	TGTGCCAGCAGCCCAACCGGGACTAGCGGGAGGGGACCAGATACGCAGTATTTT
TRBV2	many	TRBJ2-4	-	CASSDRGGSNIQYF	TGTGCCAGCAGTGACCGGGGCGGATCAAACATTCAGTACTTC
TRBV28	many	TRBJ2-1	-	CASSFGGLNEQFF	TGTGCCAGCAGTTTTGGGGGCCTCAATGAGCAGTTCTTC
TRBV7-2	many	TRBJ2-7	-	CASSSPTGKSSYEQYF	TGTGCCAGCAGCTCCCCCACAGGGAAAAGCTCCTACGAGCAGTACTTC